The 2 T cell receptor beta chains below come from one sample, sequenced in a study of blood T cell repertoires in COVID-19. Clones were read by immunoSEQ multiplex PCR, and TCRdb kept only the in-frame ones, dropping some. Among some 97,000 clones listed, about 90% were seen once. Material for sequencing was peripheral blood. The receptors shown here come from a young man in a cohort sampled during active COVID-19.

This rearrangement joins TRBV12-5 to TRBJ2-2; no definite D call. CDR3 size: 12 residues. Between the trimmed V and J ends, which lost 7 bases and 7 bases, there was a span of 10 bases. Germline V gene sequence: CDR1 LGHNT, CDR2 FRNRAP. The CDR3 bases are TGTGCTAGTGTTGGAGTCGGCGGGGAGCTGTTTTTT. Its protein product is CASVGVGGELFF.

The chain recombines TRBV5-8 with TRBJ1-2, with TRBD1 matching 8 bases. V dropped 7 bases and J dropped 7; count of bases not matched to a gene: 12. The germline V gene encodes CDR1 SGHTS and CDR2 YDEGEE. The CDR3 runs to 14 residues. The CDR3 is CASFPGQGVSGYTF. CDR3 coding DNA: TGTGCCAGCTTTCCAGGACAGGGTGTTAGTGGCTACACCTTC.